This is a list of T cell receptor beta chains from one sample in a study of early T cells in non-severe SARS-CoV-2 infection. TCRdb fed the 5' RACE reads into MiXCR, producing one record per CDR3 protein. This table has tens of thousands of distinct CDR3 sequences, approximately 12% appearing once. Sequenced here: whole blood, sampled at baseline. The receptor source for this set is an adult who was a healthcare worker with PCR-confirmed SARS-CoV-2 infection or an uninfected control (not recorded which). The donor label of this sample is uncertain. CDR3s include the opening cysteine and the closing phenylalanine or tryptophan. Each record gives: D gene, clone size, V gene, J gene, CDR3 protein, CDR3 DNA. D genes are given only for firm matches. Some rows mark clone size as missing; the rest say once, few, many or name a class of expanded clone.

TRBD2	many	TRBV9	TRBJ2-1	CASSQGLAGGSSYNEQFF	TGTGCCAGCAGCCAGGGACTAGCGGGGGGAAGCTCCTACAATGAGCAGTTCTTC
TRBD1	NA	TRBV11-2	TRBJ2-6	CASSLSPRTGGRANVLTF	TGTGCCAGCAGCTTAAGCCCACGGACAGGGGGCCGGGCCAACGTCCTGACTTTC
NA	few	TRBV7-9	TRBJ2-1	CASSPLNPDVYNEQFF	TGTGCCAGCAGCCCACTCAACCCCGACGTCTACAATGAGCAGTTCTTC
NA	few	TRBV28	TRBJ1-3	CASSPSGGAENTIYF	TGTGCCAGCAGTCCTAGTGGAGGGGCTGAAAACACCATATATTTT
TRBD2	few	TRBV6-5	TRBJ2-1	CASSYLSRGGGNEQFF	TGTGCCAGCAGTTACCTTAGCCGCGGGGGAGGCAATGAGCAGTTCTTC
TRBD1	NA	TRBV7-3	TRBJ1-4	CATPSDRGQTNEKLFF	TGTGCCACGCCATCTGACAGGGGACAAACTAATGAAAAACTGTTTTTT
NA	medium-sized	TRBV7-8	TRBJ2-3	CASSLATMRTDTQYF	TGTGCCAGCAGCTTAGCGACGATGAGGACAGATACGCAGTATTTT
TRBD2	NA	TRBV7-8	TRBJ2-5	CASILGASGLAGETQYF	TGTGCCAGCATCCTCGGGGCTAGCGGGCTTGCTGGGGAGACCCAGTACTTC
TRBD1	many	TRBV3-1	TRBJ1-2	CASSRGQGIGYGYTF	TGTGCCAGCAGCCGGGGACAGGGGATTGGATATGGCTACACCTTC
NA	few	TRBV5-1	TRBJ2-3	CASRTHTDTQYF	TGCGCCAGCAGGACACACACAGATACGCAGTATTTT
TRBD2	many	TRBV7-9	TRBJ2-2	CASSPGLAADANTGELFF	TGTGCCAGCAGCCCGGGACTAGCGGCAGACGCGAACACCGGGGAGCTGTTTTTT
NA	NA	TRBV5-4	TRBJ1-3	CASSLGPGNTIYF	TGTGCCAGCAGCTTGGGACCTGGAAACACCATATATTTT
TRBD1	many	TRBV5-1	TRBJ2-1	CASSFRDRAQTTGLNEQFF	TGCGCCAGCAGCTTCCGGGACAGAGCACAAACAACCGGACTCAATGAGCAGTTCTTC
NA	few	TRBV7-2	TRBJ2-1	CASSRAGYNEQFF	TGTGCCAGCAGCAGGGCAGGCTACAATGAGCAGTTCTTC
NA	few	TRBV7-9	TRBJ1-3	CASSPDGGNTIYF	TGTGCCAGCAGCCCCGACGGCGGAAACACCATATATTTT
NA	few	TRBV9	TRBJ2-2	CASSPGVGTAGELFF	TGTGCCAGCAGCCCAGGGGTAGGGACGGCCGGGGAGCTGTTTTTT
TRBD1	NA	TRBV27	TRBJ2-2	CASRPDRVTGELFF	TGTGCCAGCAGGCCTGACAGGGTTACCGGGGAGCTGTTTTTT
NA	few	TRBV7-9	TRBJ1-4	CASSFSDSPNEKLFF	TGTGCCAGCAGCTTCTCGGACAGCCCGAATGAAAAACTGTTTTTT
NA	many	TRBV12-3/TRBV12-4	TRBJ2-3	CASSLASSRTDTQYF	TGTGCCAGCAGTTTAGCGAGTAGCCGTACTGATACGCAGTATTTT
NA	many	TRBV7-8	TRBJ2-2	CASSLVPGTGELFF	TGTGCCAGCAGCTTAGTTCCGGGGACCGGGGAGCTGTTTTTT
NA	few	TRBV18	TRBJ2-2	CASSPPNKNTGELFF	TGTGCCAGCTCCCCGCCTAACAAGAACACCGGGGAGCTGTTTTTT
NA	many	TRBV7-3	TRBJ1-1	CASSLYMNTEAFF	TGTGCCAGCAGCTTATATATGAACACTGAAGCTTTCTTT
TRBD2	NA	TRBV20-1	TRBJ2-1	CSARSRNPSGSSDIQFF	TGCAGTGCTAGATCAAGAAACCCTAGCGGGAGTTCGGACATTCAGTTCTTC
NA	many	TRBV5-1	TRBJ2-2	CASSWDRPRELFF	TGCGCCAGCAGTTGGGACCGGCCAAGGGAGCTGTTTTTT
TRBD2	few	TRBV19	TRBJ2-5	CASSIVSSGGPIQETQYF	TGTGCCAGTAGTATAGTGTCTAGCGGGGGGCCTATCCAAGAGACCCAGTACTTC
NA	NA	TRBV19	TRBJ2-2	CASSTGAHTGELFF	TGTGCCAGTAGTACAGGGGCACACACCGGGGAGCTGTTTTTT
NA	few	TRBV5-1	TRBJ1-1	CASSPMGVTEAFF	TGCGCCAGCAGCCCCATGGGGGTCACTGAAGCTTTCTTT
NA	many	TRBV2	TRBJ1-4	CASSGYRANEKLFF	TGTGCCAGCAGTGGATACAGGGCTAATGAAAAACTGTTTTTT
TRBD1	NA	TRBV6-6	TRBJ1-1	CASSSSTGFDTEAFF	TGTGCCAGCAGTTCCTCGACAGGGTTCGACACTGAAGCTTTCTTT
TRBD1	NA	TRBV28	TRBJ1-2	CASRTGTGVPGGYGYTF	TGTGCCAGCAGAACCGGGACAGGGGTCCCTGGGGGCTATGGCTACACCTTC
TRBD2	many	TRBV5-5	TRBJ2-5	CASSFRVAGDLQETQYF	TGTGCCAGCAGCTTCCGGGTAGCGGGGGACCTACAAGAGACCCAGTACTTC
NA	many	TRBV24-1	TRBJ2-3	CATSDLQGGGTDTQYF	TGTGCCACCAGTGATTTGCAGGGAGGAGGCACAGATACGCAGTATTTT
NA	NA	TRBV4-1	TRBJ1-5	CASSQVAGLNQPQHF	TGCGCCAGCAGCCAAGTGGCAGGCCTCAATCAGCCCCAGCATTTT
NA	few	TRBV10-3	TRBJ1-2	CAISGRGRSNGYTF	TGTGCCATCAGTGGCCGGGGACGAAGCAACGGCTACACCTTC
TRBD2	NA	TRBV2	TRBJ2-5	CASRGLAVIQETQYF	TGTGCCAGCAGGGGACTAGCGGTTATACAAGAGACCCAGTACTTC
TRBD1	many	TRBV29-1	TRBJ1-1	CSVEMSGQGPMEAFF	TGCAGCGTTGAAATGTCGGGACAGGGGCCCATGGAGGCTTTCTTT
NA	many	TRBV4-1	TRBJ2-3	CASSHPPGGDTQYF	TGCGCCAGCAGCCACCCCCCAGGCGGAGATACGCAGTATTTT
TRBD1	many	TRBV7-2	TRBJ2-3	CASSPRTGGADTQYF	TGTGCCAGCAGCCCGAGGACAGGGGGAGCAGATACGCAGTATTTT
NA	many	TRBV29-1	TRBJ1-1	CSAIDRQSNTEAFF	TGCAGCGCCATAGACAGGCAGTCTAACACTGAAGCTTTCTTT
NA	many	TRBV30	TRBJ1-5	CAWSVRGFVSNQPQHF	TGTGCCTGGAGTGTACGGGGGTTTGTCAGCAATCAGCCCCAGCATTTT
TRBD1	many	TRBV20-1	TRBJ2-1	CSARAGQGVPEQFF	TGCAGTGCGCGCGCGGGACAGGGAGTTCCTGAGCAGTTCTTC
NA	NA	TRBV6-1	TRBJ1-2	CASSDNRPPNYGYTF	TGTGCCAGCAGTGACAACAGGCCGCCTAACTATGGCTACACCTTC
NA	NA	TRBV12-3/TRBV12-4	TRBJ2-5	CASSLGLPGETQYF	TGTGCCAGCAGTTTAGGCTTACCGGGAGAGACCCAGTACTTC
NA	many	TRBV7-9	TRBJ2-3	CASSLEGRGTRQYF	TGTGCCAGCAGCTTAGAAGGCCGGGGGACGCGGCAGTATTTT
NA	NA	TRBV12-3/TRBV12-4	TRBJ1-4	CASSRVGDEKLFF	TGTGCCAGCAGTCGCGTGGGCGACGAAAAACTGTTTTTT
TRBD1	few	TRBV4-1	TRBJ1-1	CASSQDLRVLGGDTEAFF	TGCGCCAGCAGCCAAGATCTAAGGGTATTAGGGGGCGACACTGAAGCTTTCTTT
NA	NA	TRBV20-1	TRBJ2-1	CSASRTVGEQFF	TGCAGTGCTAGTCGGACAGTCGGCGAGCAGTTCTTC
NA	NA	TRBV7-2	TRBJ2-4	CASSEHTAKNIQYF	TGTGCCAGCAGCGAACACACCGCCAAAAACATTCAGTACTTC
NA	many	TRBV5-1	TRBJ1-1	CASSLGATNTEAFF	TGCGCCAGCAGCTTGGGGGCGACGAACACTGAAGCTTTCTTT
TRBD2	NA	TRBV6-5	TRBJ2-1	CASSYSSGGGDYNEQFF	TGTGCCAGCAGTTACTCGAGTGGCGGGGGGGACTACAATGAGCAGTTCTTC